The 32 T cell receptor beta chains given below trace back to one sample, sequenced in a study of T cell responses to AZD1222 COVID-19 vaccine. Clones were read by immunoSEQ multiplex PCR, and TCRdb kept only the in-frame ones, dropping some. The table includes 93,000 or so clones, 90% detected once. This specimen consisted of peripheral blood, obtained on day 0 of AZD1222 vaccination. These receptors originate from an adult in good health.

V usage is TRBV10-3 and J usage is TRBJ2-3; 11 bases are a match to TRBD2. The germline gives CDR1 ENHRY, CDR2 SYGVKD. Trimming removed 2 bases from V and 6 bases from J; junction bases left unmatched: 4. CDR3 length: 15 residues. CDR3 protein: CAISETSGGADTQYF. The CDR3 nucleotides read TGTGCCATCAGTGAGACTAGCGGGGGAGCTGATACGCAGTATTTT.

This clone was observed a handful of times. The chain is built from TRBV28 and TRBJ2-7; 7 positions agree with TRBD1. V lost 7 bases to trimming and J lost 0 bases; unmatched junction nucleotides: 21. The CDR3 is 19 residues long. Germline V CDR1 and CDR2: MDHEN, SYDVKM. In DNA form, the CDR3 reads TGTGCCAGCACACCATCAACGCCAAGGGGACAGTGGAGCTCCTACGAGCAGTACTTC. This sequence encodes CASTPSTPRGQWSSYEQYF.

This clone has just one count. This chain links TRBV6-5 with TRBJ1-5; 7 positions agree with TRBD1. The trim removed 5 bases at V and 5 bases at J, leaving 6 bases unmatched. The CDR3 is 14 residues long. CDR1 MNHEY and CDR2 SVGAGI come from the germline V gene. The CDR3 coding sequence is TGTGCCAGCAGTACCGACAGGGAGTATCAGCCCCAGCATTTT. This sequence encodes CASSTDREYQPQHF.

The J gene is TRBJ1-1, the V gene TRBV4-1; no firm D call. Deletions cut 4 bases from V and 1 base from J, with 13 bases between. The V gene's germline CDR1 is MGHRA and CDR2 YSYEKL. The CDR3 has 15 residues. CDR3 loop: CASSLKSAQNTEAFF. For the CDR3, the DNA is TGCGCCAGCAGCCTAAAGTCAGCCCAGAACACTGAAGCTTTCTTT.

The chain uses TRBV2 and TRBJ1-2; D is perhaps TRBD1 (6 bases). The CDR3 covers 14 residues. The V and J ends lost 4 bases and 7 bases respectively, with 16 bases between them. The V gene's germline CDR1 is SNHLY and CDR2 FYNNEI. CDR3 DNA sequence: TGTGCCAGCAGTGGGGGGGCGACGATTACTGGCTACACCTTC. Its protein product is CASSGGATITGYTF. The variable domain in full, completed from reference TRBV2 and TRBJ1-2, reads EPEVTQTPSHQVTQMGQEVILRCVPISNHLYFYWYRQILGQKVEFLVSFYNNEISEKSEIFDDQFSVERPDGSNFTLKIRSTKLEDSAMYFCASSGGATITGYTFGSGTRLTVV.

As DNA, the CDR3 is TGCAGCGTTGTTTTACTGGGGAAGCACGAGCAGTACTTC. This encodes CSVVLLGKHEQYF. V is TRBV29-1 and J is TRBJ2-7, with D hard to call. Trimming removed 4 bases from V and 5 bases from J, with 15 bases in between. Germline CDR1 reads SQVTM; CDR2 reads ANQGSEA. This CDR3 comprises 13 residues.

This chain joins TRBV7-9 and TRBJ2-1; 12 bases agree with TRBD1. V trimming: 6 bases; J trimming: 7 bases; junction bases outside the gene matches: 4. This CDR3 is 14 amino acids long. Germline V gene data show CDR1 as SEHNR and CDR2 as FQNEAQ (reference sequence). The CDR3 DNA follows: TGTGCCAGCAGGGAGGGACAGGGGGCTAATGAGCAGTTCTTC. Its protein is CASREGQGANEQFF.

The rearrangement joins TRBV7-9 to TRBJ1-1; no reliable D call. Germline V gene data show CDR1 as SEHNR and CDR2 as FQNEAQ (reference sequence). V was shortened by 6 bases and J by 7 bases, with 9 bases between the two germline ends. This CDR3 contains 11 residues. CDR3 amino acids: CASRSTHEAFF. CDR3 nucleotide sequence: TGTGCCAGCAGATCCACACATGAAGCTTTCTTT.

The V gene is TRBV7-3, the J gene TRBJ2-2; the D is unclear. CDR3 length: 14 residues. V was clipped by 5 bases and J by 5 bases, with 12 bases between them. CDR1 and CDR2 (germline): SGHTA, FQGTGA. CDR3 nucleotides: TGTGCCAGCAGCCGTAGCCAGAAGACCGGGGAGCTGTTTTTT. Protein product: CASSRSQKTGELFF. Using reference TRBV7-3 and TRBJ2-2 for the parts outside the CDR3, the full variable domain is GAGVSQTPSNKVTEKGKYVELRCDPISGHTALYWYRQSLGQGPEFLIYFQGTGAADDSGLPNDRFFAVRPEGSVSTLKIQRTERGDSAVYLCASSRSQKTGELFFGEGSRLTVL.

V usage is TRBV7-6 and J usage is TRBJ2-2; 11 nucleotides align to TRBD2. V shed 1 base and J 1 base; nucleotides not matched to a gene: 5. The CDR3 is made up of 18 amino acids. Per the germline V gene, CDR1 is SGHVS and CDR2 is FNYEAQ. CDR3 residues: CASSLELAGAQNTGELFF. The DNA for the CDR3 is TGTGCCAGCAGCTTAGAACTAGCGGGGGCACAGAACACCGGGGAGCTGTTTTTT.

In its sample, this clone was seen a few times. The chain carries TRBV5-1 and TRBJ1-2; no clear D. CDR3 size: 15 residues. V lost 5 bases and J 4 bases, leaving 18 bases between the germline ends. Germline CDR1 is SGHRS and CDR2 is YFSETQ. CDR3 in amino acids: CASRVLSAAAYGYTF. The CDR3 nucleotides are TGCGCCAGCAGGGTTCTCAGTGCGGCGGCCTATGGCTACACCTTC.

V and J are TRBV7-9 and TRBJ1-3; 7 bases match TRBD1. The V gene end was trimmed by 4 bases and the J gene end by 2 bases; junction bases not matched to a gene: 2. CDR1 SEHNR and CDR2 FQNEAQ come from the germline V gene (reference sequence). The CDR3 has 14 residues. The CDR3 DNA sequence: TGTGCCAGCAGCTCGACAGGGCCTGGAAACACCATATATTTT. It encodes CASSSTGPGNTIYF.

The rearrangement joins TRBV1 to TRBJ1-1; the D segment call TRBD1 is taken from the table without a DNA check. TRBV1 counts as a pseudogene. The length of the CDR3 is 14 residues. CDR3 residues: CTSSPGQGATEAFF. The CDR3 DNA reads as TGCACCAGCAGCCCGGGACAGGGGGCGACTGAAGCTTTCTTT.

The CDR3 sequence is CASYATGTGTHEQYF. As DNA, the CDR3 is TGTGCCAGCTATGCTACCGGGACAGGGACCCACGAGCAGTACTTC. V usage is TRBV2 and J usage is TRBJ2-7; 9 nucleotides agree with TRBD1. The germline V gene encodes CDR1 SNHLY and CDR2 FYNNEI. J lost 5 bases, V lost 8 bases, and 13 bases had no gene match. This CDR3 is built from 15 residues.

This clone has only one observation. The genes are TRBV29-1 and TRBJ2-7; 12 bases are shared with TRBD1. The CDR3 totals 15 residues. V was pared by 2 bases and J by 6 bases, with 8 bases of the junction left unmatched. Germline values: CDR1 SQVTM, CDR2 ANQGSEA. For the CDR3, the DNA is TGCAGCGTTGAATGGTGGCGGGACAGGGGGCGCGAGCAGTACTTC. This sequence encodes CSVEWWRDRGREQYF.

V and J are TRBV5-1 and TRBJ1-1, with D perhaps matching TRBD1 (6 bases). The CDR3 runs to 15 residues. Germline CDR1 is SGHRS and CDR2 is YFSETQ. With 3 bases removed from V and 4 bases from J, the gap between germline ends came to 16 bases. The CDR3 coding sequence is TGCGCCAGCAGCTCCCAGGGGCGCCAGGTCACTGAAGCTTTCTTT. Translation: CASSSQGRQVTEAFF. The variable domain in full, completed from reference TRBV5-1 and TRBJ1-1, reads KAGVTQTPRYLIKTRGQQVTLSCSPISGHRSVSWYQQTPGQGLQFLFEYFSETQRNKGNFPGRFSGRQFSNSRSEMNVSTLELGDSALYLCASSSQGRQVTEAFFGQGTRLTVV.

CDR3 loop: CASSPRDTYNEQFF. Written as DNA, the CDR3 is TGCGCCAGCAGCCCCCGGGACACGTACAATGAGCAGTTCTTC. This chain connects TRBV4-1 to TRBJ2-1; possibly TRBD1 for D (6 bases). V dropped 4 bases and J dropped 4 bases, with 11 bases sitting between them. CDR1 and CDR2 from the germline V gene are MGHRA and YSYEKL. This CDR3 has 14 amino acids.

In its sample, this clone was seen a few times. The chain couples TRBV29-1 to TRBJ2-7; D may be TRBD2 (5 bases). V was trimmed by 4 bases and J by 7 bases, leaving 17 bases between them. Germline V CDR1 and CDR2: SQVTM, ANQGSEA. The CDR3 has 13 residues. CDR3: CSVGEGILKEQYF. DNA for the CDR3: TGCAGCGTTGGTGAGGGTATTCTGAAGGAGCAGTACTTC.

This chain joins TRBV12-3 or TRBV12-4 and TRBJ1-2; maybe TRBD1 (5 bases). Between the trimmed V and J ends, which lost 6 bases and 6 bases, there was a span of 14 bases. The CDR3 is 13 residues long. CDR3 DNA: TGTGCCAGCAGGCGGGAACAGGCGGATGGCTACACCTTC. Translating gives CASRREQADGYTF.

The genes are TRBV24-1 and TRBJ2-1; 13 bases map to TRBD2. This CDR3 contains 20 residues. CDR1 is KGHDR, CDR2 SFDVKD, per germline. J gave up 7 bases and V 4 bases, and 18 bases lay outside the gene matches. This CDR3 is CATSDRSGASGLAGRNEQFF. DNA for the CDR3: TGTGCCACCAGTGACCGATCAGGGGCATCGGGACTAGCGGGGCGTAATGAGCAGTTCTTC.

The V call is TRBV30, the J call TRBJ2-7; D is undetermined. Germline CDR1 is GTSNPN and CDR2 is SVGIG (reference sequence). The length of the CDR3 is 17 residues. The V end was cut by 0 bases, the J end by 5 bases, with 23 bases between. CDR3 residues: CAWSVPPTAPPPHEQYF. The CDR3 DNA reads TGTGCCTGGAGTGTACCCCCGACTGCTCCCCCCCCGCACGAGCAGTACTTC.

This chain joins TRBV7-8 and TRBJ1-6; 7 nucleotides match TRBD1. After removal of 3 bases from V and 9 bases from J, the junction contained 11 bases not matched to a gene. There are 16 residues in the CDR3. Germline CDR1 is SGHVS and CDR2 is FQNEAQ. The CDR3 DNA follows: TGTGCCAGCAGCTTTCTGGCCAGGGGGAGGGCTTCACCCCTCCACTTT. This codes for CASSFLARGRASPLHF.

The chain recombines TRBV28 with TRBJ1-2; 7 bases are a match to TRBD1. Looked up from germline, CDR1 is MDHEN and CDR2 is SYDVKM. J gave up 4 bases and V 6 bases, and 8 bases lay outside the gene matches. The CDR3 is 14 amino acids. This chain's CDR3 is CASSRPGQIYGYTF. The DNA of the CDR3 is TGTGCCAGCAGCCGCCCGGGACAGATCTATGGCTACACCTTC.

This clone occurred a few times. The chain employs TRBV29-1 and TRBJ1-2, with a tentative D call TRBD1 (6 bases). Germline values: CDR1 SQVTM, CDR2 ANQGSEA. The CDR3 totals 12 residues. The V gene lost 6 bases and the J gene lost 3 bases, with 11 bases spanning the gap. The CDR3 spells CSVAEGDYGYTF. The CDR3 region has the DNA TGCAGCGTCGCCGAGGGGGACTATGGCTACACCTTC.

The chain recombines TRBV2 with TRBJ1-5; a possible D gene is TRBD1 (5 bases). Germline V gene sequence: CDR1 SNHLY, CDR2 FYNNEI. V lost 3 bases and J 1 base, leaving 13 bases between the germline ends. The CDR3 totals 16 residues. The CDR3: CASSEGLSGSNQPQHF. CDR3 DNA: TGTGCCAGCAGTGAGGGGCTTTCCGGAAGCAATCAGCCCCAGCATTTT.

The V and J genes are TRBV7-9 and TRBJ2-1; perhaps TRBD1 as D (6 bases). Germline V gene lookup returns CDR1 SEHNR and CDR2 FQNEAQ (reference sequence). V lost 7 bases to trimming and J lost 4 bases, with 11 bases between them. The CDR3 consists of 13 residues. The CDR3 loop reads CASNQGGYNEQFF. The CDR3 coding sequence is TGTGCCAGCAATCAAGGGGGTTACAATGAGCAGTTCTTC. Supplemented by reference TRBV7-9 and TRBJ2-1, the full variable domain reads DTGVSQNPRHKITKRGQNVTFRCDPISEHNRLYWYRQTLGQGPEFLTYFQNEAQLEKSRLLSDRFSAERPKGSFSTLEIQRTEQGDSAMYLCASNQGGYNEQFFGPGTRLTVL.

This chain uses TRBV7-2 with TRBJ2-7, with TRBD2 as a possible D gene (5 bases). The CDR3 length is 17 residues. Germline lookup yields CDR1 SGHTA and CDR2 FQGNSA. Trimming shortened V by 6 bases and J by 7 bases, and 28 bases separated the two germline ends. CDR3 bases: TGTGCCAGCAGTCCCGCCCTCGCGGGCCGTTTCCTCTTTGAGCAGTACTTC. This encodes CASSPALAGRFLFEQYF.

CDR3 in DNA: TGTGCCAGCAGTGCCCGATCACTAGGACAGAACTATGGCTACACCTTC. As protein: CASSARSLGQNYGYTF. This sequence joins TRBV27 and TRBJ1-2; D may be TRBD1 (6 bases). Germline values: CDR1 MNHEY, CDR2 SMNVEV (reference sequence). This CDR3 has 16 residues. Trimming stripped 5 bases from V and 2 bases from J, with 18 bases between.

The V and J genes are TRBV6-5 and TRBJ1-6, with D tentatively TRBD1 (5 bases). Germline V CDR1 and CDR2: MNHEY, SVGAGI. This CDR3 is 15 amino acids long. V was trimmed by 8 bases and J by 9 bases, leaving 20 bases between them. CDR3 loop: CASHRAGKGFSPLHF. The CDR3, as DNA: TGTGCCAGCCATAGGGCGGGTAAGGGGTTTTCACCCCTCCACTTT.

This clone showed up just a few times. The V call is TRBV28, the J call TRBJ2-7; D not certain. Germline V lookup: CDR1 MDHEN, CDR2 SYDVKM. The CDR3 is 14 residues long. The ends were cut back, 6 bases at V and 4 bases at J, with 16 bases in the middle. CDR3 sequence reads: CASSSPGVGYEQYF. The CDR3 DNA sequence: TGTGCCAGCAGCTCGCCAGGAGTGGGGTACGAGCAGTACTTC.

This sequence joins TRBV5-1 and TRBJ2-7; D could derive from TRBD1 or TRBD2 (5 bases each). Germline CDR1 is SGHRS and CDR2 is YFSETQ. Trimming took off 5 bases at V and 2 bases at J, with 17 bases between the two ends. The CDR3 covers 15 residues. For the CDR3, the DNA is TGCGCCAGCAGTATCCCCGGGGCTTCACCCTACGAGCAGTACTTC. Translating it yields CASSIPGASPYEQYF.

This clone has a single count. The chain uses TRBV2 and TRBJ1-4; 9 nucleotides match TRBD1. Unmatched junction bases numbered 7, after V lost 5 bases and J lost 6 bases. Germline CDR1 SNHLY, CDR2 FYNNEI. This CDR3 comprises 15 residues. The DNA for the CDR3 is TGTGCCAGCAGTAACGACAGGGGGGCAGATGAAAAACTGTTTTTT. It encodes CASSNDRGADEKLFF. The full variable domain, its missing parts supplied by reference TRBV2 and TRBJ1-4, is EPEVTQTPSHQVTQMGQEVILRCVPISNHLYFYWYRQILGQKVEFLVSFYNNEISEKSEIFDDQFSVERPDGSNFTLKIRSTKLEDSAMYFCASSNDRGADEKLFFGSGTQLSVL.